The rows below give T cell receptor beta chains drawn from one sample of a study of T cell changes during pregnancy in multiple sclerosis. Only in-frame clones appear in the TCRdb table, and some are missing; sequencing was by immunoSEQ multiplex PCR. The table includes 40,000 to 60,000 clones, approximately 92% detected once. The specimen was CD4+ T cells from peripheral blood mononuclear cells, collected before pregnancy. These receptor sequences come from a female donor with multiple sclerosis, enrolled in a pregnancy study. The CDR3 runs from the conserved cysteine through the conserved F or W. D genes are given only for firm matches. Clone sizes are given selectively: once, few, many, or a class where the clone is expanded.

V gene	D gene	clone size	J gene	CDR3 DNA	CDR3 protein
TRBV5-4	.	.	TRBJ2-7	TGTGCCAGCAGCTTGAGGGGGGGCCTATACGAGCAGTACTTC	CASSLRGGLYEQYF
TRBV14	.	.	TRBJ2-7	TGTGCCAGCAGTCACAAGACTACCTACGAGCAGTACTTC	CASSHKTTYEQYF
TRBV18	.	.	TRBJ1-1	TGTGCCAGCTCACCACAGGGGCAAAACACTGAAGCTTTCTTT	CASSPQGQNTEAFF
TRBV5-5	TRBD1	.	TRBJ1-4	TGTGCCAGCAGCTTGCCCGGGACAGAACGAGAAAAACTGTTTTTT	CASSLPGTEREKLFF
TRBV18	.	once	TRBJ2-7	TGTGCCAGCTCACAGGCGAGCACGGGTATGGAGCAGTACTTC	CASSQASTGMEQYF
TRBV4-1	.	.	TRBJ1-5	TGCGCCAGCAGCCCGGCGGAGGGGCGAAGCAATCAGCCCCAGCATTTT	CASSPAEGRSNQPQHF
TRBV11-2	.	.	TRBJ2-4	TGTGCCAGCAGCCGCGACACCAGAAACATTCAGTACTTC	CASSRDTRNIQYF
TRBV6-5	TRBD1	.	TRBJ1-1	TGTGCCAGCAGTTACGGAGACAGGGGTGACACTGAAGCTTTCTTT	CASSYGDRGDTEAFF
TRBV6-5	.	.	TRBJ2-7	TGTGCCAGCAGTTATAGGACAGACTACGAGCAGTACTTC	CASSYRTDYEQYF
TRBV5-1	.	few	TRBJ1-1	TGCGCCAGCAGCTTGGGCCCCAGGGAGGGCGAAGCTTTCTTT	CASSLGPREGEAFF
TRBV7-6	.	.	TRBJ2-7	TGTGCCAGCAGCCCCTTTCGTGGAGTCTGGATCGAGCAGTACTTC	CASSPFRGVWIEQYF
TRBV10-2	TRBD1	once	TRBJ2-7	TGCGCCAGCAGTGAGTTACAGGGGGCGCGGTACGAGCAGTACTTC	CASSELQGARYEQYF
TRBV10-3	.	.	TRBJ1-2	TGTGCCATCAGTGAGGGTAGGACAGTTCTTAGCTATGGCTACACCTTC	CAISEGRTVLSYGYTF
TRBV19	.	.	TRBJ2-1	TGTGCCAGTAGTATAGGGACTACCAATGAGCAGTTCTTC	CASSIGTTNEQFF
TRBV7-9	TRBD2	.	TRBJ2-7	TGTGCCAGCAGACCTCCGGGACCGGGGACTAGCGGGGAAGGTAGGCAGTACTTC	CASRPPGPGTSGEGRQYF
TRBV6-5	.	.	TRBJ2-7	TGTGCCAGCACTGTCAGGGGAACCTACGAGCAGTACTTC	CASTVRGTYEQYF
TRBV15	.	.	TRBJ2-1	TGTGCCACCAGCGCCCGTAGGGGTGGGGGGTCGAATGAGCAGTTCTTC	CATSARRGGGSNEQFF
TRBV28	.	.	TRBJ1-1	TGTGCCAGCAAGGCAGGTCGGTGGACTGAAGCTTTCTTT	CASKAGRWTEAFF
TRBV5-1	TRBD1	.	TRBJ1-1	TGCGCCAGCAGCGCTTACAGGGGGCAAGACACTGAAGCTTTCTTT	CASSAYRGQDTEAFF
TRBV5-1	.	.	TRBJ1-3	TGCGCCAGCAGCTTGTGGCAGGGCTCTGGAAACACCATATATTTT	CASSLWQGSGNTIYF
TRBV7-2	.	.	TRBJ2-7	TGTGCCAGCAGCTTATTGGATAGCGGCTACGAGCAGTACTTC	CASSLLDSGYEQYF
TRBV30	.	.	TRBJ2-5	TGTGCCCTCAGGGGAGGGGAGGAGACCCAGTACTTC	CALRGGEETQYF
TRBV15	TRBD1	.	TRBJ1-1	TGTGCCACCAGCAGAGCTGGGACAGGGAGGTGGACTGAAGCTTTCTTT	CATSRAGTGRWTEAFF
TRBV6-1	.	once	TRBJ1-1	TGTGCCAGCAGGATACATTACACTGAAGCTTTCTTT	CASRIHYTEAFF